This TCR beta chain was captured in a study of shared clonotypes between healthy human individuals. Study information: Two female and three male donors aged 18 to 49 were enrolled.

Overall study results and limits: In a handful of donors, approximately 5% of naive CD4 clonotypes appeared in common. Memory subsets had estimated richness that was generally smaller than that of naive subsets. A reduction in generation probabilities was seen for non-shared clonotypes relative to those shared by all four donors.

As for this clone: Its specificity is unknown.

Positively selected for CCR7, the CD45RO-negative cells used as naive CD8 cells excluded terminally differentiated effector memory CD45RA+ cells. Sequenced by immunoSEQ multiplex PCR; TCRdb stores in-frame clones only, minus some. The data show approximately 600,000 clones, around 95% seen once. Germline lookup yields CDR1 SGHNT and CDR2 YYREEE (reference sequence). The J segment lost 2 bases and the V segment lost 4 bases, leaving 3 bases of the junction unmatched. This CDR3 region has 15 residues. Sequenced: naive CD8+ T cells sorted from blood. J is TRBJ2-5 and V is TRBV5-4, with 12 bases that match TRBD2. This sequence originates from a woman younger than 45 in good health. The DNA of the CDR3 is TGTGCCAGCAGCCAAGGACTAGCGGGACAAGAGACCCAGTACTTC. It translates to CASSQGLAGQETQYF. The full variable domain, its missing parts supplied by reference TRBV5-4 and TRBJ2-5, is ETGVTQSPTHLIKTRGQQVTLRCSSQSGHNTVSWYQQALGQGPQFIFQYYREEENGRGNFPPRFSGLQFPNYSSELNVNALELDDSALYLCASSQGLAGQETQYFGPGTRLLVL.